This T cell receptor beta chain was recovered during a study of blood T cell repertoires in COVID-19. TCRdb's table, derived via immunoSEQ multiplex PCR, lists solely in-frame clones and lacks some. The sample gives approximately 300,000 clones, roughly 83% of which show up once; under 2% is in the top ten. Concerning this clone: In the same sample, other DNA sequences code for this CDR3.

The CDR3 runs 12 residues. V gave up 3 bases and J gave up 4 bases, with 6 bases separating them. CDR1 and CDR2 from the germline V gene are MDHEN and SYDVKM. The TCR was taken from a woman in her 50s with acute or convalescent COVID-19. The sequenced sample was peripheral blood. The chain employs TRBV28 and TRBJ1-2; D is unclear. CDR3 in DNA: TGTGCCAGCAGTTTGGCGGGCTATGGCTACACCTTC. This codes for CASSLAGYGYTF.